This T cell receptor (beta chain) was obtained from a study of blood T cell repertoires in COVID-19. Some clones are missing from TCRdb's copy, which holds only in-frame ones; the method was immunoSEQ multiplex PCR. Counted here are some 400,000 clones, about nine tenths occurring once; the ten biggest clones make up 1.7%. This clonotype was sampled from a woman in her 30s who had recovered from COVID-19. Sequenced input: PBMCs or T cells enriched from blood (not recorded which).

This CDR3 is CASSEQWRLQPTSTDTQYF. The CDR3 nucleotides are TGCGCCAGCAGTGAGCAGTGGCGGCTCCAGCCAACTAGCACAGATACGCAGTATTTT. The genes are TRBV10-2 and TRBJ2-3; D not resolved. Germline V gives CDR1 WSHSY, CDR2 SAAADI. The CDR3 spans 19 residues. V shed 2 bases and J shed 0 bases, with 21 bases lying between them.